The 18 T cell receptor beta chains reported below all come from one sample, sequenced in a study of shared clonotypes between healthy human individuals. Assay: immunoSEQ multiplex PCR; the TCRdb copy retains only in-frame clones and omits some. The sample comprises fewer than 850,000 clones, 80% to 95% of which are singletons, and 34% rests with the top ten. Sequenced: memory CD8+ T cells from PBMCs. Subset reported: CD45RO+ cells pooled with CCR7-negative TemRA cells. The origin of the receptors is a man younger than 35 in good health. Some clones in this sample may be carry-over from other donors' samples.

The CDR3 DNA follows: TGTGCCAGCAGTGAAACAGGGGGCCTGGTTCTGTTTTTT. Protein product: CASSETGGLVLFF. The chain joins TRBV25-1 to TRBJ2-2; 9 bases fit TRBD1. J was trimmed by 14 bases and V by 2 bases; bases with no gene match: 6. Germline values: CDR1 MGHDK, CDR2 SYGVNS. The CDR3 covers 13 residues.

The V call is TRBV19, the J call TRBJ2-5; TRBD2 agrees at 9 bases. The CDR3 runs 15 residues. V shed 5 bases, J shed 4 bases, and the junction held 8 bases outside the gene matches. Germline CDR1 LNHDA, CDR2 SQIVND (reference sequence). Here the CDR3 DNA reads TGTGCCAGTAGTCCCCTCTCAGCGGGAGGAGAGACCCAGTACTTC. This codes for CASSPLSAGGETQYF.

The gene calls are TRBV12-2 and TRBJ2-3; the table calls TRBD2, which could not be checked here. TRBV12-2 is shown as a pseudogene. The CDR3 consists of 19 residues. The CDR3 loop is CASRVISGRLILSTDTQYF. The CDR3 DNA follows: TGTGCAAGTCGCGTAATTAGCGGCCGCCTTATCCTTAGCACAGATACGCAGTATTTT.

A single count supports this clone. V usage is TRBV9 and J usage is TRBJ2-3, with 8 nucleotides matching TRBD1. This CDR3 is 16 amino acids long. Germline V CDR1 and CDR2: SGDLS, YYNGEE. V trimming: 3 bases; J trimming: 3 bases; junction bases outside the gene matches: 9. The CDR3 bases are TGTGCCAGCAGCGCGCAGGGGGCGGGGAGGACAGATACGCAGTATTTT. This sequence encodes CASSAQGAGRTDTQYF.

The CDR3 nucleotides are TGTGCCAGCTCAGAGGACTCTCAGATAATCTACGAGCAGTACTTC. It codes for CASSEDSQIIYEQYF. V usage is TRBV18 and J usage is TRBJ2-7; D might be TRBD2 (5 bases). Trimming cost V 5 bases and J 3 bases, with 17 bases left between them. This CDR3 is 15 amino acids long. Germline CDR1 is KGHSH and CDR2 is LQKENI. Together with reference TRBV18 and TRBJ2-7, the CDR3 gives the full variable domain: NAGVMQNPRHLVRRRGQEARLRCSPMKGHSHVYWYRQLPEEGLKFMVYLQKENIIDESGMPKERFSAEFPKEGPSILRIQQVVRGDSAAYFCASSEDSQIIYEQYFGPGTRLTVT.

The rearrangement uses TRBV28 and TRBJ1-3; D may be TRBD1 (6 bases). The germline V and J ends were trimmed by 2 bases and 4 bases, with 9 bases remaining between them. Germline V lookup: CDR1 MDHEN, CDR2 SYDVKM. The CDR3 runs to 14 residues. The CDR3: CASSLGTSGNTIYF. CDR3 coding DNA: TGTGCCAGCAGTTTAGGGACATCCGGAAACACCATATATTTT.

The chain uses TRBV28 and TRBJ1-3, with TRBD1 as a possible D gene (5 bases). Germline values: CDR1 MDHEN, CDR2 SYDVKM. CDR3 length: 13 amino acids. Deletions cut 5 bases from V and 4 bases from J, with 9 bases between. The CDR3 reads CASSPRTGNTIYF. In DNA form, the CDR3 reads TGTGCCAGCAGTCCCAGGACAGGAAACACCATATATTTT.

The CDR3 region is CASSSEGHRYEQYF. The CDR3 bases are TGTGCCAGCAGCTCCGAGGGACACCGTTACGAGCAGTACTTC. This chain links TRBV5-6 with TRBJ2-7; D is perhaps TRBD1 (6 bases). From germline, CDR1 is SGHDT and CDR2 YYEEEE. This CDR3 is 14 amino acids long. V was cut by 3 bases and J by 4 bases, with 14 bases left in between.

This chain connects TRBV14 to TRBJ2-5; 10 nucleotides align to TRBD2. This CDR3 contains 17 residues. Germline V CDR1 and CDR2: SGHDN, FVKESK. V lost 4 bases and J lost 0; bases outside the gene matches: 8. CDR3 region: CASSRRIAGGHQETQYF. As DNA, the CDR3 is TGTGCCAGCAGCCGACGGATAGCGGGAGGCCACCAAGAGACCCAGTACTTC.

The chain has TRBV27 and TRBJ2-3; unclear D gene. The CDR3 totals 14 residues. Trimming pared 1 base from V and 1 base from J, leaving 6 bases between. CDR1 and CDR2 (germline): MNHEY, SMNVEV (reference sequence). CDR3 sequence: CASSLFVGTDTQYF. CDR3 DNA sequence: TGTGCCAGCAGTTTATTTGTCGGCACAGATACGCAGTATTTT.

The chain couples TRBV7-9 to TRBJ2-6, with no clear D. Trimming shortened V by 2 bases and J by 0 bases, and 11 bases separated the two germline ends. This CDR3 region has 17 residues. Germline V gene data show CDR1 as SEHNR and CDR2 as FQNEAQ (reference sequence). CDR3 in amino acids: CASSLRPMSSGANVLTF. CDR3 coding DNA: TGTGCCAGCAGCTTAAGACCGATGAGCTCTGGGGCCAACGTCCTGACTTTC.

CDR3 region: CASSSDWLAKNIQYF. Here the CDR3 DNA reads TGTGCCAGCAGCTCTGACTGGCTAGCCAAAAACATTCAGTACTTC. The chain links TRBV7-2 to TRBJ2-4; D call uncertain. There are 15 residues in the CDR3. Germline CDR1 and CDR2: SGHTA and FQGNSA. The germline V and J ends were trimmed by 4 bases and 0 bases, with 10 bases remaining between them.

V usage is TRBV9 and J usage is TRBJ2-2; 9 bases match TRBD1. The CDR3 spans 21 residues. V shed 3 bases, J shed 5 bases, and the junction held 23 bases outside the gene matches. CDR1 and CDR2 from the germline V gene are SGDLS and YYNGEE. CDR3 sequence: CASSDRDRTGGLLRRTGELFF. The CDR3 nucleotides are TGTGCCAGCAGCGATAGGGATCGTACAGGGGGCCTTTTGCGTCGGACCGGGGAGCTGTTTTTT. The full variable domain, with the rest looked up from reference TRBV9 and TRBJ2-2, is DSGVTQTPKHLITATGQRVTLRCSPRSGDLSVYWYQQSLDQGLQFLIQYYNGEERAKGNILERFSAQQFPDLHSELNLSSLELGDSALYFCASSDRDRTGGLLRRTGELFFGEGSRLTVL.

The J gene is TRBJ2-2, the V gene TRBV5-4; D call uncertain. Germline loops: CDR1 SGHNT, CDR2 YYREEE (reference sequence). This CDR3 contains 13 residues. V lost 1 base and J 6 bases, leaving 7 bases between the germline ends. The CDR3 reads CASSLSHSGELFF. The CDR3 DNA reads TGTGCCAGCAGCTTGTCCCACTCCGGGGAGCTGTTTTTT.

This chain connects TRBV10-3 to TRBJ2-7; no reliable D call. This CDR3 comprises 11 residues. V lost 2 bases, J lost 6 bases, and 5 bases lay in between. Germline lookup yields CDR1 ENHRY and CDR2 SYGVKD. The CDR3: CAISEVGEQYF. The CDR3 DNA reads as TGTGCCATCAGTGAGGTTGGCGAGCAGTACTTC.

V gene TRBV10-3 combines with J gene TRBJ2-1; D ambiguous. Germline CDR1 ENHRY, CDR2 SYGVKD. This CDR3 region has 12 residues. With 1 base removed from V and 11 bases from J, the gap between germline ends came to 9 bases. The CDR3 here is CAISELVEQQFF. The CDR3 DNA is TGTGCCATCAGTGAGTTGGTAGAGCAGCAGTTCTTC.

The chain couples TRBV9 to TRBJ1-3, with D unclear. CDR1 SGDLS and CDR2 YYNGEE come from the germline V gene. The CDR3 runs 15 residues. The ends were cut back, 2 bases at V and 0 bases at J, with 9 bases in the middle. CDR3 sequence (DNA): TGTGCCAGCAGCGTGGCGTCGAGCTCTGGAAACACCATATATTTT. As protein: CASSVASSSGNTIYF. Based on the CDR3 plus reference TRBV9 and TRBJ1-3, the full variable domain is DSGVTQTPKHLITATGQRVTLRCSPRSGDLSVYWYQQSLDQGLQFLIQYYNGEERAKGNILERFSAQQFPDLHSELNLSSLELGDSALYFCASSVASSSGNTIYFGEGSWLTVV.

This chain joins TRBV27 and TRBJ1-3; no firm D call. CDR3 length: 18 amino acids. V lost 5 bases and J lost 0, with 20 bases in between. Germline V CDR1 and CDR2: MNHEY, SMNVEV (reference sequence). CDR3 nucleotide sequence: TGTGCCAGCAGTCAAGTATTTGGCCCGGGAAACTCTGGAAACACCATATATTTT. It is translated as CASSQVFGPGNSGNTIYF.